These 9 T cell receptor beta chains were all obtained from the same sample, sequenced in a study of blood T cells in healthy people across ages. With a J-beta primer mix and a sample-barcoded 5' primer, a second PCR ran 7 to 11 cycles. TCRdb called the 5' RACE reads again in MiXCR, with one record for every CDR3 protein. This sample has over a million distinct CDR3 sequences, with around 40% found just once. The source material was blood. The source of these receptors is a woman between 18 and 30 years old in good health.

The V call is TRBV25-1, the J call TRBJ1-2; 8 positions match TRBD1. Unmatched junction bases numbered 12, after V lost 4 bases and J lost 8 bases. Germline CDR1 MGHDK, CDR2 SYGVNS. This CDR3 contains 15 residues. CDR3 sequence reads: CASSAQVTTGGGYTF. The CDR3 DNA follows: TGTGCCAGCAGTGCCCAGGTTACAACAGGGGGAGGCTACACCTTC.

This clonotype was seen a handful of times. The chain combines TRBV20-1 with TRBJ1-4, with TRBD1 as a possible D gene (6 bases). CDR1 and CDR2 from the germline V gene are DFQATT and SNEGSKA (reference sequence). V was clipped by 6 bases and J by 8 bases, with 16 bases between them. The CDR3 runs to 13 residues. CDR3 DNA: TGCAGTGCAAACAGGGACTCTAGCGAAAAACTGTTTTTT. Amino acid sequence: CSANRDSSEKLFF.

The rearrangement links TRBV10-3 to TRBJ1-1; 7 bases line up with TRBD1. With V trimmed by 1 base and J by 1 base, 3 bases remained unmatched. The V gene's germline CDR1 is ENHRY and CDR2 SYGVKD. The CDR3 spans 15 residues. Here the CDR3 DNA reads TGTGCCATCAGTGAGTGGGAGGGGGCGAACACTGAAGCTTTCTTT. Translating gives CAISEWEGANTEAFF.

This clonotype was counted only a few times. J is TRBJ1-6 and V is TRBV4-3; TRBD1 agrees at 10 bases. Looked up from germline, CDR1 is LGHNA and CDR2 is YSLEER. This CDR3 spans 15 amino acids. The trim removed 3 bases at V and 10 bases at J, leaving 6 bases unmatched. The CDR3 DNA follows: TGCGCCAGCAGCCATTCGACAGGGGGCACGTCACCCCTCCACTTT. It codes for CASSHSTGGTSPLHF.

V gene TRBV4-1 combines with J gene TRBJ1-2; weak D call: TRBD1 (5 bases). CDR3 length: 15 amino acids. The V gene's germline CDR1 is MGHRA and CDR2 YSYEKL. V lost 1 base and J 6 bases, leaving 15 bases between the germline ends. Here the CDR3 reads CASSQVIRDPHGYTF. The CDR3 DNA is TGCGCCAGCAGCCAAGTTATCAGGGATCCCCATGGCTACACCTTC.

The rearrangement joins TRBV7-6 to TRBJ2-1; D remains unclear. The CDR3 has 14 amino acids. V lost 1 base to trimming and J lost 5 bases, with 9 bases between them. Germline V gives CDR1 SGHVS, CDR2 FNYEAQ. In DNA form, the CDR3 reads TGTGCCAGCAGCTTAGAATCCTACAACAATGAGCAGTTCTTC. It yields the protein CASSLESYNNEQFF.

A few counts support this clonotype. The chain uses TRBV29-1 and TRBJ2-1; perhaps D is TRBD1 or TRBD2 (5 bases each). Germline CDR1 and CDR2: SQVTM and ANQGSEA. The CDR3 has 14 residues. Trimming took off 5 bases at V and 2 bases at J, with 13 bases between the two ends. The CDR3 DNA follows: TGCAGCGTTATTGCCGGGGACCCCTACAATGAGCAGTTCTTC. It is translated as CSVIAGDPYNEQFF.

V usage is TRBV15 and J usage is TRBJ2-1, with D uncertain. The CDR3 is made up of 14 amino acids. The V and J ends lost 1 base and 13 bases respectively, with 17 bases between them. The V gene's germline CDR1 is LNHNV and CDR2 YYDKDF (reference sequence). CDR3 DNA sequence: TGTGCCACCAGCAGAGCAATAGGGCCAGAGACCCAGTTCTTC. Amino acid sequence: CATSRAIGPETQFF.

V gene TRBV29-1 combines with J gene TRBJ1-1, with 7 bases identical to TRBD1. The CDR3 is made up of 11 amino acids. The germline V gene encodes CDR1 SQVTM and CDR2 ANQGSEA. V was clipped by 7 bases and J by 6 bases; unmatched bases: 5. CDR3 region: CSAATGPEAFF. Written as DNA, the CDR3 is TGCAGCGCCGCGACAGGGCCTGAAGCTTTCTTT.